This T cell receptor beta chain came from a study of cytotoxic CD8 clonotypes in ibrutinib-treated CLL. In regard to this clone: As yet, its antigen is unknown.

Repertoires were generated with immunoSEQ multiplex PCR, while TCRdb's copy carries only in-frame clones and drops some. Of almost 45,000 clones listed, 55% to 75% are singletons. The study, taken as a whole, reports: Public clonotypes were uncommon and contracted or stayed stable on treatment.

Looked up from germline, CDR1 is SGHTA and CDR2 is FQGNSA. Trimming shortened V by 3 bases and J by 5 bases, and 11 bases separated the two germline ends. The CDR3 spans 14 residues. The TCR was taken from a human donor with chronic lymphocytic leukemia. This chain uses TRBV7-2 with TRBJ2-4; tentative D call: TRBD1 (6 bases). This specimen consisted of PBMCs, obtained after 12 months of ibrutinib treatment. The CDR3 nucleotides read TGTGCCAGCAGCTTGACGACAGGCCAAAACATTCAGTACTTC. Translation: CASSLTTGQNIQYF.